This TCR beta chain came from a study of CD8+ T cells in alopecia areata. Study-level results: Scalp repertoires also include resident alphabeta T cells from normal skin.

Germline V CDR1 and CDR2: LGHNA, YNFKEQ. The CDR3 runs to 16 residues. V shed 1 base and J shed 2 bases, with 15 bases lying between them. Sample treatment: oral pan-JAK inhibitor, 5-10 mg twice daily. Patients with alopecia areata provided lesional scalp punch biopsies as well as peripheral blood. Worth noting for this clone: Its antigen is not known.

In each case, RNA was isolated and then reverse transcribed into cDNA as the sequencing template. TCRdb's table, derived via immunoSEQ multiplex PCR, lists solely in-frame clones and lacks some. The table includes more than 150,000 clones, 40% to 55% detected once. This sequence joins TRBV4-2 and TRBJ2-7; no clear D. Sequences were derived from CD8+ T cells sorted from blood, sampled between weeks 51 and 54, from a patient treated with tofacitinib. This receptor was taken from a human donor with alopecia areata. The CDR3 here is CASSQVSRGTTYEQYF. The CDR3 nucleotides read TGTGCCAGCAGCCAAGTCTCGAGAGGTACGACCTACGAGCAGTACTTC.